Listed below are T cell receptor beta chains from one sample, sequenced in a study of siplizumab effects on memory and regulatory T cells. Sequenced by immunoSEQ multiplex PCR; TCRdb stores in-frame clones only, minus some. The sample yields tens of thousands of clones, about 98% seen once. Material for sequencing was naive CD8+ T cells sorted from blood. Receptors were obtained from a human donor in good health. CDR3s include the opening cysteine and the closing phenylalanine or tryptophan. A D gene is named only where the DNA matches it firmly. Size tells how often a clone was seen (once, few, many) or the class of an expanded clone, and some rows leave it out.

>-|TRBV27|-|TRBJ1-1
TGTGCCAGCAGTTTGCAGGGGTGGGGGATGAACACTGAAGCTTTCTTT
CASSLQGWGMNTEAFF
>-|TRBV9|-|TRBJ2-2
TGTGCCAGCAGCCCAAGCCCCCGGACAGCGAACACCGGGGAGCTGTTTTTT
CASSPSPRTANTGELFF
>-|TRBV19|-|TRBJ2-1
TGTGCCAGTAGTATCGGGTACAATGAGCAGTTCTTC
CASSIGYNEQFF
>-|TRBV6-1|once|TRBJ2-1
TGTGCCAGCAGTGAAGAACTCTCTTGGGGAAATGAGCAGTTCTTC
CASSEELSWGNEQFF
>-|TRBV9|-|TRBJ2-7
TGTGCCAGCAGCGTAGTCACAGGCAGTGAGCAGTACTTC
CASSVVTGSEQYF
>-|TRBV27|-|TRBJ1-3
TGTGCCAGCAGCTCCCGGGACACTGGAAACACCATATATTTT
CASSSRDTGNTIYF
>-|TRBV5-1|-|TRBJ1-1
TGCGCCAGCAGCTTTACCGAGTCTGAAGCTTTCTTT
CASSFTESEAFF
>TRBD1|TRBV5-1|-|TRBJ2-1
TGCGCCAGCAGCTTGGTGGGACAGGGTCCCCAGGAGCAGTTCTTC
CASSLVGQGPQEQFF
>TRBD2|TRBV6-5|-|TRBJ2-2
TGTGCCAGCAGTCCGCTGACTAGCGGCCACGGGGAGCTGTTTTTT
CASSPLTSGHGELFF
>-|TRBV15|-|TRBJ1-2
TGTGCCACCAGCAGAAGACCCACAGGGACCAACTATGGCTACACCTTC
CATSRRPTGTNYGYTF
>TRBD2|TRBV4-1|-|TRBJ2-1
TGCGCCAGCAGCCAAGGCGGGAGTGGAAATGAGCAGTTCTTC
CASSQGGSGNEQFF
>-|TRBV19|-|TRBJ1-2
TGTGCCAGTAGTTTATCCAGGGGTGATAACTATGGCTACACCTTC
CASSLSRGDNYGYTF
>-|TRBV7-9|-|TRBJ2-7
TGTGCCAGCAGCTTATCTGAGTCCTGGGAGCAGTACTTC
CASSLSESWEQYF
>-|TRBV10-2|-|TRBJ2-7
TGCGCCAGCAGTGAATTTAACGAGCAGTACTTC
CASSEFNEQYF
>TRBD2|TRBV9|-|TRBJ2-7
TGTGCCAGCAGCGTAGGAGGCCGGACTAGCGGAATCTACGAGCAGTACTTC
CASSVGGRTSGIYEQYF
>-|TRBV4-1|-|TRBJ2-7
TGCGCCAGCAGCCAAGATTTGGCTAGTAATACCTACGAGCAGTACTTC
CASSQDLASNTYEQYF
>-|TRBV7-8|-|TRBJ1-2
TGTGCCAGCAGTGATGGAGGCGGCTACACCTTC
CASSDGGGYTF
>-|TRBV7-3|-|TRBJ2-1
TGTGCCAGCAGCTTCAACTCATACAATGAGCAGTTCTTC
CASSFNSYNEQFF
>-|TRBV19|-|TRBJ2-7
TGTGCCAGTAGTATGGATACAGGCATCTACGAGCAGTACTTC
CASSMDTGIYEQYF
>-|TRBV7-3|-|TRBJ2-1
TGTGCCAGCAGCTTAAGGAGGGGACTGGTTAACAATGAGCAGTTCTTC
CASSLRRGLVNNEQFF
>-|TRBV19|-|TRBJ2-1
TGTGCCAGTAGGGGGCTAGCAGGGGACAATGAGCAGTTCTTC
CASRGLAGDNEQFF
>TRBD1|TRBV2|-|TRBJ1-5
TGTGCCAGCCGAGGGACAGGGGGGAATCAGCCCCAGCATTTT
CASRGTGGNQPQHF